Below are 6 T cell receptor beta chains sequenced from a single sample in a study of vaccination and CD4 T cells after COVID-19. Described treatment: roughly ten-day PBMC culture with coronavirus spike peptide pools or control peptides (ViraFEST assay). No antigen has been identified for these receptors. Cultured CD4+ T-cell DNA underwent Oncomine TCR Beta short-read sequencing. Via MiXCR, TCRdb re-called the PCR reads, giving one row per CDR3 protein. The sample lists 10,000 or so distinct CDR3 sequences, roughly a third seen once, with around 30% in the top ten. The sequencing input was cultured CD4+ T cells from blood. The receptor source for this set is a human donor with COVID-19.

Note on this clonotype: The junction departs from the called germline gene at one end, perhaps through a read error. The gene calls are TRBV11-3 and TRBJ1-2; 7 bases fit TRBD1. Germline CDR1 reads SGHNT; CDR2 reads YENEEA. This CDR3 has 15 residues. This CDR3 is CASSPNRGANYSYTF. CDR3 in DNA: TGTGCTAGCAGCCCCAACAGGGGAGCTAACTATAGCTACACCTTC. The entire variable domain, with the rest obtained from reference TRBV11-3 and TRBJ1-2, is as follows: EAGVVQSPRYKIIEKKQPVAFWCNPISGHNTLYWYLQNLGQGPELLIRYENEEAVDDSQLPKDRFSAERLKGVDSTLKIQPAELGDSAVYLCASSPNRGANYSYTFGSGTRLTVV.

This clonotype has a single count. J is TRBJ1-1 and V is TRBV11-2; TRBD1 is a possible D gene (5 bases). Trimming stripped 3 bases from V and 4 bases from J, with 18 bases between. Germline CDR1 and CDR2: SGHAT and FQNNGV. CDR3 length: 16 amino acids. CDR3 protein: CASSLGLGERGTEAFF. The CDR3 DNA reads as TGTGCCAGCAGCTTGGGGTTGGGGGAACGGGGCACTGAAGCTTTCTTT.

CDR3 DNA: TGTGCCAGCAGCTTAGAGGGGAACGAGCAGTACTTC. Residues: CASSLEGNEQYF. The V gene is TRBV11-3, the J gene TRBJ2-7; D not certain. Germline V gives CDR1 SGHNT, CDR2 YENEEA. The CDR3 covers 12 residues. The germline V and J ends were trimmed by 0 bases and 5 bases, with 5 bases remaining between them.

The CDR3 protein is CASSLEGTSGLNIQYF. For the CDR3, the DNA is TGTGCCAGCAGCTTGGAGGGGACTAGCGGCTTAAACATTCAGTACTTC. This chain joins TRBV5-4 and TRBJ2-4; 11 bases map to TRBD2. V lost 0 bases to trimming and J lost 6 bases; unmatched junction nucleotides: 5. The CDR3 covers 16 residues. The germline CDR1 and CDR2 sequences are SGHNT and YYREEE (reference sequence). The variable domain in full, with the rest retrieved from reference TRBV5-4 and TRBJ2-4, is ETGVTQSPTHLIKTRGQQVTLRCSSQSGHNTVSWYQQALGQGPQFIFQYYREEENGRGNFPPRFSGLQFPNYSSELNVNALELDDSALYLCASSLEGTSGLNIQYFGAGTRLSVL.

V gene TRBV20-1 combines with J gene TRBJ1-6; D is perhaps TRBD1 (6 bases). Germline values: CDR1 DFQATT, CDR2 SNEGSKA (reference sequence). V lost 4 bases and J 7 bases, leaving 23 bases between the germline ends. The CDR3 has 17 residues. The CDR3 protein is CSAIPSQGRMRNSPLHF. The CDR3 nucleotides are TGCAGTGCTATCCCAAGCCAGGGGAGGATGCGAAATTCACCCCTCCACTTT.

V usage is TRBV6-1 and J usage is TRBJ1-6, with D possibly being TRBD1 (6 bases). Germline CDR1 is MNHNS and CDR2 is SASEGT. CDR3 size: 15 residues. The germline V and J ends were trimmed by 5 bases and 7 bases, with 15 bases remaining between them. The CDR3 here is CASSRQAGRNSPLHF. CDR3 nucleotides: TGTGCCAGCAGTCGACAGGCAGGACGAAATTCACCCCTCCACTTT.